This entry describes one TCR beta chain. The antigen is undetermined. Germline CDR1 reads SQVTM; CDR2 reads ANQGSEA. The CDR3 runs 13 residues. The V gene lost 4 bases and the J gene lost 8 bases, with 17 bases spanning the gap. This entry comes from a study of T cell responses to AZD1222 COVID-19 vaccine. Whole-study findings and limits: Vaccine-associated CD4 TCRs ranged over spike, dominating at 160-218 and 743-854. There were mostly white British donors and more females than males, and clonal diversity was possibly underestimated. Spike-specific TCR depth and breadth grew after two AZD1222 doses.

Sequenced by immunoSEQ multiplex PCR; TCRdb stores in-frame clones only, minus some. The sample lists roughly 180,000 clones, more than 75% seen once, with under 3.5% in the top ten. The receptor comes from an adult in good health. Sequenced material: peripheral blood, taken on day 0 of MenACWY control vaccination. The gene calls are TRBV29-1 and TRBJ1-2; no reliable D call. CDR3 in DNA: TGCAGCGTTGCTGACCCCTCCTCTAAAGGCTACACCTTC. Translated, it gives CSVADPSSKGYTF. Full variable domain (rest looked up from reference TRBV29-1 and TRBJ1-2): SAVISQKPSRDICQRGTSLTIQCQVDSQVTMMFWYRQQPGQSLTLIATANQGSEATYESGFVIDKFPISRPNLTFSTLTVSNMSPEDSSIYLCSVADPSSKGYTFGSGTRLTVV.